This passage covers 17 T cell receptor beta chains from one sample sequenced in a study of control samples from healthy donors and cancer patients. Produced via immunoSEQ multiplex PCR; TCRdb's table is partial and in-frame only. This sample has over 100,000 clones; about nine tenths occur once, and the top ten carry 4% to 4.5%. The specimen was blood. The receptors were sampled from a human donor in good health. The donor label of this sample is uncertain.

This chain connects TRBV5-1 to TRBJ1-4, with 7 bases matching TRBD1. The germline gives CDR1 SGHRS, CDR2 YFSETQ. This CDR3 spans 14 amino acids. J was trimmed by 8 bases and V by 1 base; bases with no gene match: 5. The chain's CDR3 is CASSLTGDGEKLFF. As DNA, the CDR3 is TGCGCCAGCAGCTTGACAGGGGATGGAGAAAAACTGTTTTTT.

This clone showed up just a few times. This CDR3 reads CASTDGRDYNEQFF. The CDR3 DNA sequence: TGTGCCAGTACCGACGGACGGGATTACAATGAGCAGTTCTTC. V is TRBV19 and J is TRBJ2-1, with D maybe TRBD2 (5 bases). Germline V gives CDR1 LNHDA, CDR2 SQIVND (reference sequence). Trimming shortened V by 7 bases and J by 4 bases, and 14 bases separated the two germline ends. CDR3 length: 14 residues.

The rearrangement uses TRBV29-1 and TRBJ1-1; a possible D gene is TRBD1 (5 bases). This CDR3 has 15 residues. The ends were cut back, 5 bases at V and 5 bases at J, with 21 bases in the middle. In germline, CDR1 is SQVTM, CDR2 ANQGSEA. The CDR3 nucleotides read TGCAGCGTTTCGGGAAGGGGCGTATTGGAAACTGAAGCTTTCTTT. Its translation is CSVSGRGVLETEAFF.

DNA for the CDR3: TGTGCCAGCAGCTTAGCAGAGGGGGCGCCCCTAATTGAAGCTTTCTTT. This translates into CASSLAEGAPLIEAFF. The chain joins TRBV7-9 to TRBJ1-1, with 7 positions matching TRBD1. The V gene's germline CDR1 is SEHNR and CDR2 FQNEAQ (reference sequence). Unmatched junction bases numbered 11, after V lost 0 bases and J lost 7 bases. The CDR3 runs 16 residues.

CDR3 coding DNA: TGTGCCTGGAATCCAGGGTCCTACGAGCAGTACTTC. Translating it yields CAWNPGSYEQYF. The V and J genes are TRBV30 and TRBJ2-7; D perhaps matches TRBD1 (5 bases). V dropped 4 bases and J dropped 1 base, with 8 bases sitting between them. The CDR3 has 12 amino acids. CDR1 and CDR2 from the germline V gene are GTSNPN and SVGIG (reference sequence).

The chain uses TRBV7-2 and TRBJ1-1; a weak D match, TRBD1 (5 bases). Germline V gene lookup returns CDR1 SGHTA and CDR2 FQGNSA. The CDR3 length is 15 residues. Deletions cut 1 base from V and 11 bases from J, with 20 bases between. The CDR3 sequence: CASSLDWTPLPGAFF. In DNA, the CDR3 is TGTGCCAGCAGCTTAGACTGGACACCTCTACCGGGGGCTTTCTTT.

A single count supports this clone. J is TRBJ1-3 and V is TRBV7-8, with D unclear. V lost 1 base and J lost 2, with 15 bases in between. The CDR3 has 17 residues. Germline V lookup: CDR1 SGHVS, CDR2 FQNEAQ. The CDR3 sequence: CASSLGFRRDAGNTIYF. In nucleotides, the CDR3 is TGTGCCAGCAGCTTAGGCTTCAGGAGAGATGCTGGAAACACCATATATTTT.

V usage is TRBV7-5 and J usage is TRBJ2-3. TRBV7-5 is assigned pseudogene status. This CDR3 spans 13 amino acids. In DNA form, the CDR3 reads TGTGTCAGTTGGGGGTGGAGAGCAGATACGCAGTATTTT. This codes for CVSWGWRADTQYF.

The CDR3 region is CSVEDPWRRNTIYF. The CDR3 DNA reads as TGCAGCGTTGAAGATCCCTGGAGGAGAAACACCATATATTTT. The chain uses TRBV29-1 and TRBJ1-3; D not resolved. Trimming left V 0 bases short and J 5 bases short, with 11 bases between. The CDR3 is made up of 14 amino acids. The germline gives CDR1 SQVTM, CDR2 ANQGSEA.

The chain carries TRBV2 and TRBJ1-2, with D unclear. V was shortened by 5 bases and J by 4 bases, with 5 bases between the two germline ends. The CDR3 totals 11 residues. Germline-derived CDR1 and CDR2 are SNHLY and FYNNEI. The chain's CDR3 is CASSRIYGYTF. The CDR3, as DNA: TGTGCCAGCAGTCGGATCTATGGCTACACCTTC.

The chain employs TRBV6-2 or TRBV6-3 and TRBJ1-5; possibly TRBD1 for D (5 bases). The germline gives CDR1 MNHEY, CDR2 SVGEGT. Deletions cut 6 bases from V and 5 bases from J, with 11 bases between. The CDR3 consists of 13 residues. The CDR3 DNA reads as TGTGCCAGCAGCCCCGGGGGAGATCAGCCCCAGCATTTT. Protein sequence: CASSPGGDQPQHF.

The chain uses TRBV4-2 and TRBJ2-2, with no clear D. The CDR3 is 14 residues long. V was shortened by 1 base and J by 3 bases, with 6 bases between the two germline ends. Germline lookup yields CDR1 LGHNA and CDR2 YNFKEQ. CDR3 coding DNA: TGTGCCAGCAGCCAAGTTGGGGACACCGGGGAGCTGTTTTTT. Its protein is CASSQVGDTGELFF.

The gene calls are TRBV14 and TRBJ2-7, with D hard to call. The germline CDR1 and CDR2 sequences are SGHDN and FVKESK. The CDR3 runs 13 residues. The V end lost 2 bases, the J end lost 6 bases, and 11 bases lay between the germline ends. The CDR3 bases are TGTGCCAGCAGCCAAATCCCCCGCCTCGAGCAGTACTTC. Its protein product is CASSQIPRLEQYF. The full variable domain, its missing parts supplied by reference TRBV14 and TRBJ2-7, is EAGVTQFPSHSVIEKGQTVTLRCDPISGHDNLYWYRRVMGKEIKFLLHFVKESKQDESGMPNNRFLAERTGGTYSTLKVQPAELEDSGVYFCASSQIPRLEQYFGPGTRLTVT.

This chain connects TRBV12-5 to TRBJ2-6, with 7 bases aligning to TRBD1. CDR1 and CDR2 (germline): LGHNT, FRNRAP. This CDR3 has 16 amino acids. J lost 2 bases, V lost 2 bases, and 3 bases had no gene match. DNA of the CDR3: TGTGCTAGTGGTTTGTATGGGACAGCTGGGGCCAACGTCCTGACTTTC. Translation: CASGLYGTAGANVLTF.

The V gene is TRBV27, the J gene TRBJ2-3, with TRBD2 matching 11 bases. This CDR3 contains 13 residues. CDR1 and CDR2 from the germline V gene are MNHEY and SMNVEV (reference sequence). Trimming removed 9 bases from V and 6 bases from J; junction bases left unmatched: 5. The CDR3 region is CASRLAGGDTQYF. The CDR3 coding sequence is TGTGCCAGTAGGCTAGCGGGAGGTGATACGCAGTATTTT.

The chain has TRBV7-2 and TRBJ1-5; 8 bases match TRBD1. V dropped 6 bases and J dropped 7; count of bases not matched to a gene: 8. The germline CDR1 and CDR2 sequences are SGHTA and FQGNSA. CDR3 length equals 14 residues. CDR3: CASSPSGGGQPQHF. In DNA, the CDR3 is TGTGCCAGCAGTCCATCAGGGGGCGGGCAGCCCCAGCATTTT.

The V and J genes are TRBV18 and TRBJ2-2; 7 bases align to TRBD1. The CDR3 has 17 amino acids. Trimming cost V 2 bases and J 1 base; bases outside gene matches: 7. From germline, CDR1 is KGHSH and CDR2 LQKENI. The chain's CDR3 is CASSPRSGTVNTGELFF. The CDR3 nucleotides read TGTGCCAGCTCACCAAGATCCGGGACAGTGAACACCGGGGAGCTGTTTTTT.